This T cell receptor beta chain was captured by sequencing in a study of blood T cell repertoires in COVID-19. Measured with immunoSEQ multiplex PCR; TCRdb has only the in-frame clones, and not every one. The table lists 270,000 or so clones, approximately 86% of them singletons. CDR3 length: 15 residues. The germline gives CDR1 MNHEY, CDR2 SVGAGI. The V gene lost 0 bases and the J gene lost 0 bases, with 3 bases spanning the gap. This receptor was obtained from a woman between 18 and 30 years old with acute or convalescent COVID-19. The sequenced sample consisted of peripheral blood. V usage is TRBV6-5 and J usage is TRBJ2-6; D call uncertain. The CDR3 DNA reads TGTGCCAGCAGTTACTCACTCTCTGGGGCCAACGTCCTGACTTTC. The encoded protein is CASSYSLSGANVLTF.